What follows are 14 T cell receptor beta chains derived from one specimen sequenced in a study of response to subunit inactivated influenza vaccine. TCRdb re-derived calls from the RT-PCR reads in MiXCR, one entry per CDR3 protein. Of hundreds of thousands of distinct CDR3 sequences listed, 14% were seen once; the top ten hold roughly 7.6%. The sequencing used PBMCs from blood, collected 14 days before vaccination. Receptor source: a man aged 50-59 years who received an inactivated influenza vaccine.

The V gene is TRBV6-1, the J gene TRBJ2-2, with D possibly TRBD2 on 5 matching bases. The CDR3 covers 14 residues. V was clipped by 2 bases and J by 5 bases, with 9 bases between them. The germline V gene encodes CDR1 MNHNS and CDR2 SASEGT. The CDR3, as DNA: TGTGCCAGCAGTGAAATTGGCGGGACCGGGGAGCTGTTTTTT. Translating gives CASSEIGGTGELFF.

In this sample, this clonotype turned up a few times. The chain employs TRBV4-3 and TRBJ1-4, with D hard to call. Germline CDR1 LGHNA, CDR2 YSLEER. The CDR3 consists of 14 residues. The ends were cut back, 0 bases at V and 7 bases at J, with 9 bases in the middle. CDR3 region: CASSQDPWVEKLFF. The CDR3 region has the DNA TGCGCCAGCAGCCAAGATCCCTGGGTTGAAAAACTGTTTTTT.

This clonotype appeared a few times. J is TRBJ2-7 and V is TRBV20-1; TRBD2 matches at 9 bases. V dropped 0 bases and J dropped 3; count of bases not matched to a gene: 9. The germline gives CDR1 DFQATT, CDR2 SNEGSKA (reference sequence). The CDR3 has 16 residues. The CDR3, as DNA: TGCAGTGCTAGAGATATTCAACTAGCGGGTCGCTACGAGCAGTACTTC. Its translation: CSARDIQLAGRYEQYF.

This chain uses TRBV5-1 with TRBJ2-2; no firm D call. V lost 3 bases and J lost 6, with 24 bases in between. The CDR3 has 18 residues. The germline V gene encodes CDR1 SGHRS and CDR2 YFSETQ. The DNA of the CDR3 is TGCGCCAGCAGCTCGGGTCCAAAAAGCCCCTTTCAGTCCGGGGAGCTGTTTTTT. Translation: CASSSGPKSPFQSGELFF.

The CDR3 loop reads CASSQGRYTGELFF. DNA of the CDR3: TGTGCCAGCAGCCAGGGCAGATACACCGGGGAGCTGTTTTTT. The genes are TRBV3-1 and TRBJ2-2, with unresolved D. CDR1 LGHDT and CDR2 YNNKEL come from the germline V gene (reference sequence). The CDR3 length is 14 residues. V gave up 3 bases and J gave up 3 bases, with 8 bases separating them.

This sequence joins TRBV9 and TRBJ2-1; 7 bases line up with TRBD1. Germline V gene lookup returns CDR1 SGDLS and CDR2 YYNGEE. Trimming cost V 2 bases and J 1 base; bases outside gene matches: 9. The CDR3 has 17 residues. As DNA, the CDR3 is TGTGCCAGCAGCGTCGAGGGGTGGGGACAGTCCTACAATGAGCAGTTCTTC. The encoded protein is CASSVEGWGQSYNEQFF.

A few counts support this clonotype. The chain employs TRBV6-5 and TRBJ2-4; 8 nucleotides agree with TRBD2. This CDR3 contains 14 residues. From germline, CDR1 is MNHEY and CDR2 SVGAGI. V was pared by 2 bases and J by 6 bases, with 3 bases of the junction left unmatched. The CDR3 loop is CASSYGTSGNIQYF. CDR3 sequence (DNA): TGTGCCAGCAGTTACGGTACTAGCGGAAACATTCAGTACTTC.

This clonotype was picked up many times. This chain uses TRBV15 with TRBJ1-1; D call uncertain. V was cut by 0 bases and J by 2 bases, with 13 bases left in between. CDR1 is LNHNV and CDR2 is YYDKDF in the germline V gene (reference sequence). The CDR3 covers 16 residues. The CDR3 loop is CATSRDSLGYNTEAFF. CDR3 DNA: TGTGCCACCAGCAGAGATTCCCTCGGGTACAACACTGAAGCTTTCTTT.

This clonotype was detected a few times. The chain is built from TRBV15 and TRBJ2-1, with D perhaps being TRBD1 or TRBD2 (6 bases each). The CDR3 is 15 residues long. CDR1 LNHNV and CDR2 YYDKDF come from the germline V gene (reference sequence). Trimming removed 1 base at V and 6 bases at J, with 13 bases between. The CDR3 here is CATSRVGGLSNEQFF. DNA of the CDR3: TGTGCCACCAGCAGAGTTGGGGGGCTAAGCAATGAGCAGTTCTTC.

The V call is TRBV15, the J call TRBJ2-7, with 9 bases that match TRBD1. The trim removed 0 bases at V and 0 bases at J, leaving 6 bases unmatched. CDR3 size: 17 residues. In germline, CDR1 is LNHNV, CDR2 YYDKDF (reference sequence). CDR3 nucleotide sequence: TGTGCCACCAGCAGAGATGCTTGGACAGGGGTCTCCTACGAGCAGTACTTC. Its translation: CATSRDAWTGVSYEQYF. The whole variable domain, remainder taken from reference TRBV15 and TRBJ2-7, is DAMVIQNPRYQVTQFGKPVTLSCSQTLNHNVMYWYQQKSSQAPKLLFHYYDKDFNNEADTPDNFQSRRPNTSFCFLDIRSPGLGDTAMYLCATSRDAWTGVSYEQYFGPGTRLTVT.

There are many counts of this clonotype. V is TRBV7-6 and J is TRBJ2-2; D is undetermined. With 1 base removed from V and 6 bases from J, the gap between germline ends came to 6 bases. The CDR3 extends over 13 amino acids. CDR1 is SGHVS, CDR2 FNYEAQ, per germline. CDR3 nucleotides: TGTGCCAGCAGCTTAGGTGTTGCCGGGGAGCTGTTTTTT. Protein product: CASSLGVAGELFF.

This clonotype was detected a few times. The chain carries TRBV2 and TRBJ2-3, with D uncertain. The CDR3 is made up of 15 amino acids. Germline V gene sequence: CDR1 SNHLY, CDR2 FYNNEI. V was clipped by 2 bases and J by 6 bases, with 15 bases between them. CDR3 in amino acids: CASSENPSLRDTQYF. In nucleotides, the CDR3 is TGTGCCAGCAGTGAAAACCCTAGTCTACGCGATACGCAGTATTTT. Full variable domain (outside the CDR3, taken from reference TRBV2 and TRBJ2-3): EPEVTQTPSHQVTQMGQEVILRCVPISNHLYFYWYRQILGQKVEFLVSFYNNEISEKSEIFDDQFSVERPDGSNFTLKIRSTKLEDSAMYFCASSENPSLRDTQYFGPGTRLTVL.

This clonotype was observed at least ten times. V usage is TRBV5-4 and J usage is TRBJ2-3; a possible D gene is TRBD2 (6 bases). From germline, CDR1 is SGHNT and CDR2 YYREEE (reference sequence). This CDR3 spans 16 amino acids. The V and J ends lost 5 bases and 0 bases respectively, with 16 bases between them. CDR3 region: CASSNEGTSSTDTQYF. The DNA of the CDR3 is TGTGCCAGCAGTAACGAAGGGACTTCTAGCACAGATACGCAGTATTTT. The full variable domain, rest sourced from reference TRBV5-4 and TRBJ2-3, is ETGVTQSPTHLIKTRGQQVTLRCSSQSGHNTVSWYQQALGQGPQFIFQYYREEENGRGNFPPRFSGLQFPNYSSELNVNALELDDSALYLCASSNEGTSSTDTQYFGPGTRLTVL.

The chain has TRBV12-3 or TRBV12-4 and TRBJ2-1, with 9 bases matching TRBD2. This CDR3 has 13 amino acids. The junction had 4 bases not matched to a gene; V was cut back by 3 bases and J by 10 bases. The CDR3 spells CASSFGSGGEQFF. The CDR3 DNA is TGTGCCAGCAGTTTCGGTAGCGGGGGCGAGCAGTTCTTC.